Presented here are 16 T cell receptor beta chains from one specimen sequenced in a study of OX40 agonist ivuxolimab in advanced cancers. The method was immunoSEQ multiplex PCR; TCRdb's version includes in-frame clones alone and lacks a portion of them. The data hold about 68,000 clones, with roughly 80% observed a single time. The material sequenced was CD4+ or CD8+ T cells sorted from blood, taken in a trial of the OX40 agonist ivuxolimab. The receptors originated from an adult with an advanced solid tumor such as melanoma, head and neck, liver or kidney cancer.

This clone showed up just once. This chain uses TRBV10-2 with TRBJ2-5, with 10 positions matching TRBD2. The V and J ends lost 1 base and 6 bases, in that order; junction bases with no gene match: 8. CDR1 is WSHSY and CDR2 is SAAADI in the germline V gene. This CDR3 has 16 residues. The DNA of the CDR3 is TGCGCCAGCAGTGAGTTGTTGGCTAGCGGGAGACAGACCCAGTACTTC. Its protein is CASSELLASGRQTQYF.

This chain joins TRBV9 and TRBJ2-1; D call uncertain. In germline, CDR1 is SGDLS, CDR2 YYNGEE. The CDR3 sequence is 17 residues long. Deletions cut 5 bases from V and 7 bases from J, with 25 bases between. CDR3 protein: CASSRSFEAVGLNEQFF. The CDR3 nucleotides are TGTGCCAGCAGTAGGAGTTTTGAGGCAGTAGGATTAAATGAGCAGTTCTTC.

The chain uses TRBV28 and TRBJ2-7; D is perhaps TRBD1 (6 bases). The CDR3 consists of 13 residues. Trimming left V 6 bases short and J 2 bases short, with 11 bases between. Germline CDR1 reads MDHEN; CDR2 reads SYDVKM. CDR3 amino acids: CASSTQGPYEQYF. CDR3 nucleotides: TGTGCCAGCAGCACACAGGGTCCCTACGAGCAGTACTTC.

The chain recombines TRBV28 with TRBJ2-7; 10 bases line up with TRBD1. Germline lookup yields CDR1 MDHEN and CDR2 SYDVKM. The J segment lost 0 bases and the V segment lost 6 bases, leaving 8 bases of the junction unmatched. This CDR3 contains 16 residues. CDR3: CASSPGGTGASYEQYF. In nucleotides, the CDR3 is TGTGCCAGCAGCCCAGGTGGGACAGGGGCCTCCTACGAGCAGTACTTC. Combining the CDR3 with reference TRBV28 and TRBJ2-7 gives the whole variable domain DVKVTQSSRYLVKRTGEKVFLECVQDMDHENMFWYRQDPGLGLRLIYFSYDVKMKEKGDIPEGYSVSREKKERFSLILESASTNQTSMYLCASSPGGTGASYEQYFGPGTRLTVT.

The sample holds a few counts of this clone. The chain couples TRBV7-9 to TRBJ2-3, with a weak D call TRBD2 (7 bases). The V end was cut by 5 bases, the J end by 2 bases, with 20 bases between. Germline V gene sequence: CDR1 SEHNR, CDR2 FQNEAQ (reference sequence). The length of the CDR3 is 17 residues. DNA of the CDR3: TGTGCCAGCAGCAAGGGGGGGGGACGAGGACCCACAGATACGCAGTATTTT. The encoded protein is CASSKGGGRGPTDTQYF.

The chain carries TRBV7-9 and TRBJ2-3; D is perhaps TRBD1 (6 bases). Germline CDR1 and CDR2: SEHNR and FQNEAQ (reference sequence). The CDR3 is 14 amino acids. With 5 bases removed from V and 1 base from J, the gap between germline ends came to 10 bases. The CDR3 loop reads CASSPGQGTDTQYF. The CDR3 DNA follows: TGTGCCAGCAGCCCGGGACAAGGCACAGATACGCAGTATTTT.

The chain recombines TRBV7-3 with TRBJ2-3; possible D gene TRBD2, 8 bases. The CDR3 is made up of 16 amino acids. The V end lost 5 bases, the J end lost 3 bases, and 18 bases lay between the germline ends. Germline CDR1 SGHTA, CDR2 FQGTGA. CDR3 protein: CASSVGGGTSTDTQYF. CDR3 DNA: TGTGCCAGCAGCGTAGGGGGCGGGACTAGTACAGATACGCAGTATTTT. Full variable domain (remainder filled in from reference TRBV7-3 and TRBJ2-3): GAGVSQTPSNKVTEKGKYVELRCDPISGHTALYWYRQSLGQGPEFLIYFQGTGAADDSGLPNDRFFAVRPEGSVSTLKIQRTERGDSAVYLCASSVGGGTSTDTQYFGPGTRLTVL.

To note about this clone: Other DNA sequences of this sample code for an identical CDR3. The V gene is TRBV10-3, the J gene TRBJ1-4; D is possibly TRBD1 (5 bases). Germline assignment: CDR1 ENHRY and CDR2 SYGVKD. There are 15 residues in the CDR3. Deletions cut 6 bases from V and 8 bases from J, with 19 bases between. CDR3 sequence reads: CAISAGEGPGEKLFF. In nucleotides, the CDR3 is TGTGCCATCAGCGCGGGGGAAGGGCCGGGGGAAAAACTGTTTTTT.

This chain links TRBV6-1 with TRBJ1-4; no definite D call. Germline loops: CDR1 MNHNS, CDR2 SASEGT. The CDR3 has 13 amino acids. Trimming left V 7 bases short and J 6 bases short, with 12 bases between. CDR3 sequence (DNA): TGTGCCAGCACGTGGCAGCGGTATGAAAAACTGTTTTTT. Translating gives CASTWQRYEKLFF.

V usage is TRBV7-2 and J usage is TRBJ2-3; D possibly matches TRBD1 or TRBD2 (5 bases each). The CDR3 is 16 residues long. V lost 1 base to trimming and J lost 1 base, with 12 bases between them. From germline, CDR1 is SGHTA and CDR2 FQGNSA. CDR3 loop: CASSLGALGGTDTQYF. CDR3 sequence (DNA): TGTGCCAGCAGCTTAGGGGCCTTGGGGGGCACAGATACGCAGTATTTT. The full variable domain, rest sourced from reference TRBV7-2 and TRBJ2-3, is GAGVSQSPSNKVTEKGKDVELRCDPISGHTALYWYRQSLGQGLEFLIYFQGNSAPDKSGLPSDRFSAERTGGSVSTLTIQRTQQEDSAVYLCASSLGALGGTDTQYFGPGTRLTVL.

J is TRBJ2-1 and V is TRBV2; the D gene is possibly TRBD2 (6 bases). With 6 bases removed from V and 5 bases from J, the gap between germline ends came to 17 bases. The CDR3 spans 15 residues. In germline, CDR1 is SNHLY, CDR2 FYNNEI. CDR3 sequence: CASSASGYGDNEQFF. The CDR3 DNA reads TGTGCCAGCAGCGCAAGCGGGTACGGAGACAATGAGCAGTTCTTC.

V is TRBV6-5 and J is TRBJ1-1, with 8 bases aligning to TRBD1. Germline-derived CDR1 and CDR2 are MNHEY and SVGAGI. This CDR3 has 12 residues. The junction had 6 bases not matched to a gene; V was cut back by 10 bases and J by 5 bases. The CDR3 coding sequence is TGTGCCACCCAGGACAGGGCGACTGAAGCTTTCTTT. It specifies CATQDRATEAFF.

The genes are TRBV5-5 and TRBJ2-7, with D possibly called TRBD1 or TRBD2 (5 bases each). Germline-derived CDR1 and CDR2 are SGHKS and YYEKEE (reference sequence). V dropped 0 bases and J dropped 3 bases, with 16 bases sitting between them. This CDR3 has 16 amino acids. CDR3 region: CASSLAPRDGNYEQYF. The CDR3 DNA follows: TGTGCCAGCAGCTTGGCACCACGGGACGGGAACTACGAGCAGTACTTC.

The genes are TRBV2 and TRBJ1-2; no reliable D call. The CDR3 consists of 13 residues. V lost 3 bases and J 4 bases, leaving 9 bases between the germline ends. Germline lookup yields CDR1 SNHLY and CDR2 FYNNEI. This CDR3 reads CASSEGISYGYTF. DNA for the CDR3: TGTGCCAGCAGTGAGGGTATAAGCTATGGCTACACCTTC. Filled out from reference TRBV2 and TRBJ1-2, the complete variable domain reads EPEVTQTPSHQVTQMGQEVILRCVPISNHLYFYWYRQILGQKVEFLVSFYNNEISEKSEIFDDQFSVERPDGSNFTLKIRSTKLEDSAMYFCASSEGISYGYTFGSGTRLTVV.

This clone has just one count. The chain employs TRBV5-1 and TRBJ1-5; D is uncertain. Trimming took off 4 bases at V and 4 bases at J, with 15 bases between the two ends. The CDR3 is 15 residues long. The germline gives CDR1 SGHRS, CDR2 YFSETQ. CDR3 coding DNA: TGCGCCAGCAGCCAAGTTCGGGAATTTAATCAGCCCCAGCATTTT. It is translated as CASSQVREFNQPQHF.

The V call is TRBV7-3, the J call TRBJ2-1; 9 bases agree with TRBD2. This CDR3 region has 16 residues. Trimming removed 1 base from V and 6 bases from J; junction bases left unmatched: 7. Per germline, CDR1 SGHTA and CDR2 FQGTGA. The CDR3 region is CASSLRREGPPNEQFF. DNA for the CDR3: TGTGCCAGCAGCTTAAGGCGGGAGGGCCCACCCAATGAGCAGTTCTTC.